This T cell receptor beta chain was sequenced in a study of human T cells and chemical hapten exposure. For the study at large: Among samples, TCR yields varied mainly because of small differences in pooled library volume.

The sample holds many counts of this clonotype. The antigen is not known. J gave up 1 base and V 5 bases, and 5 bases lay outside the gene matches. Germline assignment: CDR1 SGHAT and CDR2 FQDESV (reference sequence). This CDR3 has 17 amino acids. General study findings and limits: Positively correlated with patch test score were the counts of PT1 expanded TCRs.

Time point meaning: pre-sensitization, week 0. Treatment here: therapeutic diphenylcyclopropenone sensitization with weekly scalp DPC. TCRdb recomputed calls from the RACE reads with MiXCR, one row per CDR3 protein. The sample lists roughly 90,000 distinct CDR3 sequences; 8% to 10% were seen once. This sample comprised whole blood, obtained in connection with sensitization to the hapten diphenylcyclopropenone (DPC). The sequence derives from a woman aged 40-49 years with alopecia areata. Some clones in this sample may be carry-over from other donors' samples. This chain uses TRBV11-1 with TRBJ2-5, with 15 bases identical to TRBD2. CDR3 amino acids: CASSRTSGGAIQETQYF. The CDR3 nucleotides are TGTGCCAGCAGCCGGACTAGCGGGGGGGCAATCCAAGAGACCCAGTACTTC. Drawing the rest from reference TRBV11-1 and TRBJ2-5, the complete variable domain is EAEVAQSPRYKITEKSQAVAFWCDPISGHATLYWYRQILGQGPELLVQFQDESVVDDSQLPKDRFSAERLKGVDSTLKIQPAELGDSAMYLCASSRTSGGAIQETQYFGPGTRLLVL.